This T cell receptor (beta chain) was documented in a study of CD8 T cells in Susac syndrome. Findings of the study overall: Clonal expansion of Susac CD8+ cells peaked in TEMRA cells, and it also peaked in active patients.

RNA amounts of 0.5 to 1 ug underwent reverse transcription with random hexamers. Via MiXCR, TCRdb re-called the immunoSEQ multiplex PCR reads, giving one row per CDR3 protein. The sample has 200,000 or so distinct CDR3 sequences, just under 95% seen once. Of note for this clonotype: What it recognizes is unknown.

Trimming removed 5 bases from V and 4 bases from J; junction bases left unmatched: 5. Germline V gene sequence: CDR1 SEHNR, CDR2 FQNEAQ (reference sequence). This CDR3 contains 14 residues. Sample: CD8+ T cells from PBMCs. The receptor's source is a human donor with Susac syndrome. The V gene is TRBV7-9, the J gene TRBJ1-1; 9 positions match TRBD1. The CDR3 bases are TGTGCCAGCAGCCCCCTGGACAGGGGCACTGAAGCTTTCTTT. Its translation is CASSPLDRGTEAFF.